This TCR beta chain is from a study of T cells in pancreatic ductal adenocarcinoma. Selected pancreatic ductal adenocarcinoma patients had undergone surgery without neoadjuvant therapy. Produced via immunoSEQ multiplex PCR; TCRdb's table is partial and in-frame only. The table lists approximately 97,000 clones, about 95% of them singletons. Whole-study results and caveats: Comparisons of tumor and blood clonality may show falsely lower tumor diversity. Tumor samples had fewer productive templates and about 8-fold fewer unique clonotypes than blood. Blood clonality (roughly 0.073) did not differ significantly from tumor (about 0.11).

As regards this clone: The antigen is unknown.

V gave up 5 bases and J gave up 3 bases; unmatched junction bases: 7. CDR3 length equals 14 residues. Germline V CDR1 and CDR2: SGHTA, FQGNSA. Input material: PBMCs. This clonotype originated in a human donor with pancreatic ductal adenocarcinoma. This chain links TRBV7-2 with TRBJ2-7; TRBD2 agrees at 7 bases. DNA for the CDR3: TGTGCCAGCAGCCCGGGACTACTTAACTACGAGCAGTACTTC. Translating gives CASSPGLLNYEQYF.